This paragraph covers one T cell receptor beta chain sequence. Original handling: Reference gene primers were amplified, and this amplification served to estimate nucleated cell counts. Some clones are missing from TCRdb's copy, which holds only in-frame ones; the method was immunoSEQ multiplex PCR. D and trimming were read from the DNA, whereas the V and J calls and clone size are those reported in that table. The data hold about 150,000 clones, with 80% observed a single time. The CDR3 sequence is 15 residues long. J lost 6 bases, V lost 1 base, and 7 bases had no gene match. CDR1 and CDR2 (germline): MNHEY, SVGEGT. The sample is drawn from a study of blood T cell repertoires in COVID-19.

The sequencing input was peripheral blood. The genes are TRBV6-2 or TRBV6-3 and TRBJ1-1, with 8 bases that match TRBD1. The receptor comes from a man in his sixties with acute or convalescent COVID-19. CDR3 nucleotides: TGTGCCAGCAGTTACTGGGCAAGACAGGGGCCTGAAGCTTTCTTT. Amino acid sequence: CASSYWARQGPEAFF.